The 2 T cell receptor beta chains reported below all come from one sample, sequenced in a study of OX40 agonist ivuxolimab in advanced cancers. Produced via immunoSEQ multiplex PCR; TCRdb's table is partial and in-frame only. The profile shows around 31,000 clones, 65% to 90% of them singletons. The sequencing here drew on CD4+ or CD8+ T cells sorted from blood, taken in a trial of the OX40 agonist ivuxolimab. Source of these receptors: an adult with an advanced solid tumor such as melanoma, head and neck, liver or kidney cancer.

The chain uses TRBV6-5 and TRBJ2-7; D is unresolved. CDR1 MNHEY and CDR2 SVGAGI come from the germline V gene. V was shortened by 4 bases and J by 2 bases, with 15 bases between the two germline ends. This CDR3 is 15 amino acids long. The CDR3 DNA reads as TGTGCCAGCAGTTCGACGTACTCTGGGGCCTACGAGCAGTACTTC. Its translation: CASSSTYSGAYEQYF.

This chain uses TRBV9 with TRBJ1-2; perhaps TRBD1 as D (5 bases). The germline V gene has CDR1 SGDLS and CDR2 YYNGEE. This CDR3 has 12 residues. V was shortened by 0 bases and J by 8 bases, with 8 bases between the two germline ends. DNA for the CDR3: TGTGCCAGCAGCGTAGATCGGGGGGGCTACACCTTC. It yields the protein CASSVDRGGYTF.